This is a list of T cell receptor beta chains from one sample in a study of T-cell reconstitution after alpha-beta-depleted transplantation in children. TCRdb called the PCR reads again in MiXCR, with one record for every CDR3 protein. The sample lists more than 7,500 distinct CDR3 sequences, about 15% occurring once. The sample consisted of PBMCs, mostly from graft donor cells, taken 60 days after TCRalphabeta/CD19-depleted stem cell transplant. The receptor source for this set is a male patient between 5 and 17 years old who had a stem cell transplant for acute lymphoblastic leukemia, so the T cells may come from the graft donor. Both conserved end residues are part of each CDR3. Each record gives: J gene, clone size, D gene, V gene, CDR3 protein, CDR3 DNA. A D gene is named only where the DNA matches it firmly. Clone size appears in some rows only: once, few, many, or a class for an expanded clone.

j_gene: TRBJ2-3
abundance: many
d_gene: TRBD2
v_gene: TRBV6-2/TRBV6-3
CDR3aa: CASSLGSGRVLDTQYF
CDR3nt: TGTGCCAGCAGCCTCGGTAGCGGGAGGGTGCTCGATACGCAGTATTTT

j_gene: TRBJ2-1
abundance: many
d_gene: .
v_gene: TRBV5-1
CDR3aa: CASSLRLIYNEQFF
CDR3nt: TGCGCCAGCAGCTTACGGTTGATCTACAATGAGCAGTTCTTC

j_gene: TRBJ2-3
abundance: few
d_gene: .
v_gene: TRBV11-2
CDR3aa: CASSWWGATDTQYF
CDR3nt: TGTGCCAGCAGCTGGTGGGGCGCCACAGATACGCAGTATTTT

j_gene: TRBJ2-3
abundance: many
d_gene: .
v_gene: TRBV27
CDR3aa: CASRRRLLSTDTQYF
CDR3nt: TGTGCCAGCAGACGGAGACTTCTAAGCACAGATACGCAGTATTTT

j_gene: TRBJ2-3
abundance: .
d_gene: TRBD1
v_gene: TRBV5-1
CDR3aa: CASSSGQGGTDTQYF
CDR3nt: TGCGCCAGCAGCTCCGGACAGGGGGGCACAGATACGCAGTATTTT

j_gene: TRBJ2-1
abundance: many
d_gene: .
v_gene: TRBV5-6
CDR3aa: CASRAGDEQFF
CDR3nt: TGTGCCAGCCGGGCAGGGGATGAGCAGTTCTTC

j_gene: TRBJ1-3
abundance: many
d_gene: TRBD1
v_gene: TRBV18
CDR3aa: CASSSGGHSGNTIYF
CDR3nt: TGTGCCAGCTCGTCAGGGGGCCACTCTGGAAACACCATATATTTT

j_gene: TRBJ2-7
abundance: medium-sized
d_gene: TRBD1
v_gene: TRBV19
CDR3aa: CASSMGSRGPFYEQYF
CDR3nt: TGTGCCAGTAGTATGGGGAGCAGGGGGCCCTTCTACGAGCAGTACTTC

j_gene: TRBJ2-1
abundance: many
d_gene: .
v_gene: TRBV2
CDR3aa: CASRFRRNNEQFF
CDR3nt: TGTGCCAGCAGGTTCCGGCGGAACAATGAGCAGTTCTTC

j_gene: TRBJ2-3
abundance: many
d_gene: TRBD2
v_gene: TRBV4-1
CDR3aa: CASSQDGLAGAARDTQYF
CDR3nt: TGCGCCAGCAGCCAAGATGGTCTAGCGGGGGCCGCTCGGGATACGCAGTATTTT

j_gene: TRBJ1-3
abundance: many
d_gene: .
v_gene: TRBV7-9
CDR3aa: CASSLVGTLSGNTIYF
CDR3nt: TGTGCCAGCAGCTTAGTGGGGACACTCTCTGGAAACACCATATATTTT

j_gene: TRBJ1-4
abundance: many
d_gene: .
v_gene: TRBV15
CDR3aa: CATSRSRNNEKLFF
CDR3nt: TGTGCCACCAGCAGATCCCGAAATAATGAAAAACTGTTTTTT

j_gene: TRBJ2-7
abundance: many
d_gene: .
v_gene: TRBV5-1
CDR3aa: CASSPVNRANEQYF
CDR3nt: TGCGCCAGCAGCCCGGTGAATAGGGCCAACGAGCAGTACTTC

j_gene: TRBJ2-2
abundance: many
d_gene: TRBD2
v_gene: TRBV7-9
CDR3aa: CASSTEAGGNTGELFF
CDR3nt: TGTGCCAGCAGCACCGAAGCGGGAGGCAACACCGGGGAGCTGTTTTTT

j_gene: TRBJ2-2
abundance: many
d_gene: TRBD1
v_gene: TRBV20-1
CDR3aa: CSASPGGRGTGELFF
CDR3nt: TGCAGTGCCAGCCCAGGGGGTCGAGGCACCGGGGAGCTGTTTTTT

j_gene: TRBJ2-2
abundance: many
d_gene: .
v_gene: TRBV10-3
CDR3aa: CAAGSGAGELFF
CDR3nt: TGTGCCGCCGGGTCGGGTGCCGGGGAGCTGTTTTTT

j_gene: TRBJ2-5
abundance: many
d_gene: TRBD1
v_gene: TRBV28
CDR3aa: CASSFHGQGARRETQYF
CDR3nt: TGTGCCAGCAGTTTCCATGGACAGGGGGCGAGGAGGGAGACCCAGTACTTC

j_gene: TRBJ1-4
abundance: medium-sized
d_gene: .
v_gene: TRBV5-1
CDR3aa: CASSGGQEGEKLFF
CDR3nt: TGCGCCAGCAGCGGGGGCCAGGAGGGTGAAAAACTGTTTTTT

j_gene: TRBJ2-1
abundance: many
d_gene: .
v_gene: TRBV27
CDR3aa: CASRRDGRSQGSSYNEQFF
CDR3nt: TGTGCCAGCAGACGGGACGGCAGATCGCAAGGGAGCTCCTACAATGAGCAGTTCTTC

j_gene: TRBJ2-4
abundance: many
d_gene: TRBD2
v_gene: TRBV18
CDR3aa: CASSMGLAGVQYF
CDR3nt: TGTGCCAGCTCAATGGGACTAGCGGGAGTCCAGTACTTC

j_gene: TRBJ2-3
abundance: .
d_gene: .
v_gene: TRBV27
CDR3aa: CASSFSSTDTQYF
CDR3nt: TGTGCCAGCAGTTTCTCTAGCACAGATACGCAGTATTTT

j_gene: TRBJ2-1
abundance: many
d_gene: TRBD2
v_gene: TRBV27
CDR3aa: CASRIPSGGYNEQFF
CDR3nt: TGTGCCAGCAGAATACCCAGCGGGGGATACAATGAGCAGTTCTTC

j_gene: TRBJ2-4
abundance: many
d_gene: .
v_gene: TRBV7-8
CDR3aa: CASSWRGAKNIQYF
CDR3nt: TGTGCCAGCAGCTGGAGAGGGGCCAAAAACATTCAGTACTTC

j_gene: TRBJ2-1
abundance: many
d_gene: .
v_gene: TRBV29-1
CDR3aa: CSVESVGRNEQFF
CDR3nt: TGCAGCGTTGAGTCTGTGGGACGCAATGAGCAGTTCTTC

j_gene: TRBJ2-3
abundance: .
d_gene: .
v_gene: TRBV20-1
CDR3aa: CSARGGTSTDTQYF
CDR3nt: TGCAGTGCTAGAGGAGGGACTAGCACAGATACGCAGTATTTT

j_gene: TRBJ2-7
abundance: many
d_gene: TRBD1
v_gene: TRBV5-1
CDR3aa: CASSVRTGQISYEQYF
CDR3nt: TGCGCCAGCAGCGTACGGACGGGACAGATCTCCTACGAGCAGTACTTC

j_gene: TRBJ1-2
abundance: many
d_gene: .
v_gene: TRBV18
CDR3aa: CASSPSGTTGYTF
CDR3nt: TGTGCCAGCTCACCATCGGGTACTACGGGCTACACCTTC

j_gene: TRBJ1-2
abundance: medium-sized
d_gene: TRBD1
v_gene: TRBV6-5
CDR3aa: CASSGQTNYGYTF
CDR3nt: TGTGCCAGCTCGGGACAGACTAACTATGGCTACACCTTC

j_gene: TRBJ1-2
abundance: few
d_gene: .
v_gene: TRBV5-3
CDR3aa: CARSEMAGAWGYTF
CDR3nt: TGTGCCAGAAGCGAAATGGCAGGGGCATGGGGCTACACCTTC

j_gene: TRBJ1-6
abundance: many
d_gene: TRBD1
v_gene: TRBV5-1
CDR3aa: CASSLAPGQHNSPLHF
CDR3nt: TGCGCCAGCAGCTTGGCCCCGGGACAGCATAATTCACCCCTCCACTTT

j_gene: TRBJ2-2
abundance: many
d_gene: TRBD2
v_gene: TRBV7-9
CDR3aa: CASSLGTGLAGTGELFF
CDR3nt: TGTGCCAGCAGCTTAGGCACGGGGCTAGCGGGCACCGGGGAGCTGTTTTTT

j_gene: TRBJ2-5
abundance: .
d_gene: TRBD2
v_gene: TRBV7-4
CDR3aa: CASSKFRSGRPKPKETQYF
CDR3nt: TGTGCCAGCTCCAAGTTTCGCAGCGGGAGGCCCAAACCCAAAGAGACCCAGTACTTC

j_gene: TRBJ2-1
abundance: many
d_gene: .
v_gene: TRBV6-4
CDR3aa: CASSEDSYNEQFF
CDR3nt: TGTGCCAGCAGTGAAGACTCCTACAATGAGCAGTTCTTC

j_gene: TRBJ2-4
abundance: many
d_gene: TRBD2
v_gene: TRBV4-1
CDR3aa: CASSQGPTSGISLENIQYF
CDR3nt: TGCGCCAGCAGCCAAGGGCCCACTAGCGGAATCTCATTGGAGAACATTCAGTACTTC

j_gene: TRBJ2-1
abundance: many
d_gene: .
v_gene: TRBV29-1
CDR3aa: CSVDSRRSYNEQFF
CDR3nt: TGCAGCGTTGATTCTCGCCGTTCCTACAATGAGCAGTTCTTC

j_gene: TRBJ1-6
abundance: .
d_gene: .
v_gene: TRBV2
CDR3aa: CASRSSYNSPLHF
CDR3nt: TGTGCCAGCAGGAGCTCCTATAATTCACCCCTCCACTTT

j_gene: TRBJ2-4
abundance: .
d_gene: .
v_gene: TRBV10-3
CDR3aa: CAISGGTLEVAKNIQYF
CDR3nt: TGTGCCATCAGTGGGGGGACACTCGAGGTAGCCAAAAACATTCAGTACTTC

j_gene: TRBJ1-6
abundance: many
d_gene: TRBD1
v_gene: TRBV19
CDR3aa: CASSMERAGGYSPLHF
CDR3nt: TGTGCCAGTAGTATGGAGAGGGCAGGGGGCTATTCACCCCTCCACTTT

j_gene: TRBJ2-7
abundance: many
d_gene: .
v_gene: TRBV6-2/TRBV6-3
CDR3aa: CASSPNIGEQYF
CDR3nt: TGTGCCAGCAGTCCAAACATCGGGGAGCAGTACTTC

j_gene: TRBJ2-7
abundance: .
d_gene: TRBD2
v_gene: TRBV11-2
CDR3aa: CASSLVSARSASGIPYEQYF
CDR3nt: TGTGCCAGCAGCTTAGTTAGCGCCAGGTCTGCTAGCGGGATCCCCTACGAGCAGTACTTC

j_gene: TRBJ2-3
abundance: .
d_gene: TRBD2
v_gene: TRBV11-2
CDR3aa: CASSPTRGETDTQYF
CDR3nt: TGTGCCAGCAGCCCCACCCGGGGGGAGACAGATACGCAGTATTTT

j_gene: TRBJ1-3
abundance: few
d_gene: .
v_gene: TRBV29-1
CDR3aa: CSVEEVPGNTIYF
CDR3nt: TGCAGCGTTGAGGAGGTCCCTGGAAACACCATATATTTT

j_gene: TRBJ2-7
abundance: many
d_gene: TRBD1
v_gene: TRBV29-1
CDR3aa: CSVARTGDKGYEQYF
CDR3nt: TGCAGCGTGGCACGGACAGGGGACAAGGGCTACGAGCAGTACTTC

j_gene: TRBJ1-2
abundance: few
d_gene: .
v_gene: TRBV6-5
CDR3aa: CASSYGLGVRGYGYTF
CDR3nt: TGTGCCAGCAGTTACGGCCTGGGGGTGCGGGGCTATGGCTACACCTTC

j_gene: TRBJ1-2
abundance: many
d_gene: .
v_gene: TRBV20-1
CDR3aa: CSARDGSDEARGYGYTF
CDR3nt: TGCAGTGCTAGAGATGGATCGGATGAGGCAAGGGGCTATGGCTACACCTTC

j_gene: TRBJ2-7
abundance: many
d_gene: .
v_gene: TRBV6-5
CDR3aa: CASRSLKEQYF
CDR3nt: TGTGCCAGCCGAAGTTTGAAAGAGCAGTACTTC

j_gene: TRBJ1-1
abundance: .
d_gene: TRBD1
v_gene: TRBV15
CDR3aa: CATSRLLGQGEAFF
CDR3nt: TGTGCCACCAGCAGACTATTGGGACAGGGTGAAGCTTTCTTT

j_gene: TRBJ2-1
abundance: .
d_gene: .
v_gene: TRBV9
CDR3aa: CASSVEEYYNEQFF
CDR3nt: TGTGCCAGCAGCGTAGAGGAGTACTACAATGAGCAGTTCTTC

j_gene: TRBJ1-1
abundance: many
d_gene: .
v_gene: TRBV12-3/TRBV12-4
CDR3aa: CASTIGTRIPTEAFF
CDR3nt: TGTGCCAGCACCATAGGGACACGTATCCCCACTGAAGCTTTCTTT

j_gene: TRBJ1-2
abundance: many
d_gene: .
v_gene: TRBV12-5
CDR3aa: CASGLVGRPSDGYTF
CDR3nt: TGTGCTAGTGGTTTGGTGGGCAGGCCTTCGGATGGCTACACCTTC

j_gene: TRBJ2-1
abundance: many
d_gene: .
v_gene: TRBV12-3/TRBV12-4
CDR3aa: CASSLAGRGQFF
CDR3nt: TGTGCCAGCAGTTTGGCCGGCCGTGGGCAGTTCTTC

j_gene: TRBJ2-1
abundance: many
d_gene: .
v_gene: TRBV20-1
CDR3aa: CSARDVSPYNEQFF
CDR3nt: TGCAGTGCTAGAGATGTCAGTCCCTACAATGAGCAGTTCTTC

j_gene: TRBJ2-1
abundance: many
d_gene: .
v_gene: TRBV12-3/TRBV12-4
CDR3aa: CASRGPNYYNEQFF
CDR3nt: TGTGCCAGCAGGGGTCCGAACTACTACAATGAGCAGTTCTTC

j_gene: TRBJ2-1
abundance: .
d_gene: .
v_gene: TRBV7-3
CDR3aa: CASSPFGGNGVNEQFF
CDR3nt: TGTGCCAGCAGCCCATTCGGCGGGAATGGGGTTAATGAGCAGTTCTTC

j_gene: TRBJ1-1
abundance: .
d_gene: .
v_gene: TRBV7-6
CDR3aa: CASSLVSENTEAFF
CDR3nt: TGTGCCAGCAGCTTAGTATCCGAAAACACTGAAGCTTTCTTT

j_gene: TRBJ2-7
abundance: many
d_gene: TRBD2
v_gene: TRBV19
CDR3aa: CASSIGSRGYEQYF
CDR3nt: TGTGCCAGTAGTATTGGTTCGCGGGGGTACGAGCAGTACTTC

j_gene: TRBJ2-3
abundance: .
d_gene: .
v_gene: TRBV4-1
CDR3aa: CASSQKFRLGRRAWDTQYF
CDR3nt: TGCGCCAGCAGCCAAAAGTTTAGGCTTGGTCGCAGGGCGTGGGATACGCAGTATTTT

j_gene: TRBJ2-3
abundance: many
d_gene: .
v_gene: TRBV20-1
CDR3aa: CSASLRRGSTDTQYF
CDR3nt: TGCAGTGCTAGTTTACGACGGGGGAGCACAGATACGCAGTATTTT

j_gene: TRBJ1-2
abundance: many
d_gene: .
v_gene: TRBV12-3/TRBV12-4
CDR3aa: CASSPQDRYYGYTF
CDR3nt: TGTGCCAGCAGCCCACAGGACCGCTACTATGGCTACACCTTC